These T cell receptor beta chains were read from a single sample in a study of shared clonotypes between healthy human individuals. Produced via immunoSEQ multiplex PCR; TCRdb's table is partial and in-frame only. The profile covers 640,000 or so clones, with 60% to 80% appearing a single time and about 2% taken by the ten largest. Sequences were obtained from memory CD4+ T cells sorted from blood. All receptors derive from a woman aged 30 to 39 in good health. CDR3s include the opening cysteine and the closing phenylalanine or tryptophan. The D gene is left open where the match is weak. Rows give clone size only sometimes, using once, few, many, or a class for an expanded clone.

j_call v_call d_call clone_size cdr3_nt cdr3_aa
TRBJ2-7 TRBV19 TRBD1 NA TGTGCCAGTAGTTCCGGGACAGCAGTAGGGGACGAGCAGTACTTC CASSSGTAVGDEQYF
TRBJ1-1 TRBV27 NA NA TGTGCCAGCAGTTTACATCGGGGTGAAGCTTTCTTT CASSLHRGEAFF
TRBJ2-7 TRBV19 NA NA TGTGCCAGTATGGAGACGGACTCCTACGAGCAGTACTTC CASMETDSYEQYF
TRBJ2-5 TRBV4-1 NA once TGCGCCAGCAGTCCGACAACTAGTCAGGTGACCCAGTACTTC CASSPTTSQVTQYF
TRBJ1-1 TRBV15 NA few TGTGCCACCAGCAGAGGCGTAGGGCGGATTGAAGCTTTCTTT CATSRGVGRIEAFF
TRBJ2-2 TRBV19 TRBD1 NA TGTGCCAGTAACCCGGACAGGGGGGACACCGGGGAGCTGTTTTTT CASNPDRGDTGELFF
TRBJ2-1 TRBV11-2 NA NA TGTGCCAGCAGCCCCAGCAGGGGCTCGGTCAATGAGCAGTTCTTC CASSPSRGSVNEQFF
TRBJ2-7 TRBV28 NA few TGTGCCAGCAGTCTCGGACACCTCTACGAGCAGTACTTC CASSLGHLYEQYF
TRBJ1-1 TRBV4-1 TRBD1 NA TGCGCCAGCAGCCATACCAGGGGGCGCACGAACACTGAAGCTTTCTTT CASSHTRGRTNTEAFF
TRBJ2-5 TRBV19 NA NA TGTGCCAGTAGTTCGCGACGGAAAGAGACCCAGTACTTC CASSSRRKETQYF
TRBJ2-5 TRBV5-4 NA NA TGTGCCCTAAAGCCGACCCGGGATTGGGAGACCCAGTACTTC CALKPTRDWETQYF
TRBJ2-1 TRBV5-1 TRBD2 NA TGCGCCAGCAGCAAGGGACTAGCGGGAGTTTTGAATGAGCAGTTCTTC CASSKGLAGVLNEQFF
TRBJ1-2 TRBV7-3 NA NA TGTGCCAGCAGCTTAAGTCCGAGCCATGGCTACACCTTC CASSLSPSHGYTF
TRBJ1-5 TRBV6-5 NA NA TGTGCCAGCAGTCCGACGGATTATAGCAATCAGCCCCAGCATTTT CASSPTDYSNQPQHF
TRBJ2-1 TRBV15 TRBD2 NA TGTGCCACCAGCAGAAGCGGGAGGGCGAGCTCCTACAATGAGCAGTTCTTC CATSRSGRASSYNEQFF
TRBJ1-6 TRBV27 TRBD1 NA TGTGCCAGCAGTCCCGGACAGGGAGGTACACCCCTCCACTTT CASSPGQGGTPLHF
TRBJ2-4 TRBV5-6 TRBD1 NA TGTGCCAGCAGTTGGGGACAGGTCGGAATTCAGTACTTC CASSWGQVGIQYF
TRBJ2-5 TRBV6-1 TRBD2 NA TGTGCCAGCAGTGGGACTAGCGGGATTTTAGAGACCCAGTACTTC CASSGTSGILETQYF
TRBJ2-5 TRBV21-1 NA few TGTGCCAGCAGCAAACCGGGACTCACGAAAGAGACCCAGTACTTC CASSKPGLTKETQYF
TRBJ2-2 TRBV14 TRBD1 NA TGTGCCAGCAGCCAGAGGACAGGCTCCACCGGGGAGCTGTTTTTT CASSQRTGSTGELFF
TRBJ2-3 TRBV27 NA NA TGTGCCAGCAGTTCACGTTTCGGGGATACGCAGTATTTT CASSSRFGDTQYF
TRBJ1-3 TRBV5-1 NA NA TGCGCCAGCAGCTGGTCAACTTCTGGAAACACCATATATTTT CASSWSTSGNTIYF
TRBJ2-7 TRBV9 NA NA TGTGCCAGCAGCGTAGGAGGGACCGGCGAGCAGTACTTC CASSVGGTGEQYF
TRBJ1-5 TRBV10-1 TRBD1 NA TGCGCCAGCCGGGACAGGGAAGAGGGGGGGAATCAGCCCCAGCATTTT CASRDREEGGNQPQHF
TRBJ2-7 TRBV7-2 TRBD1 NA TGTGCCAGCAGCCGACAGCAGGGGGCAAACGGCGAGCAGTACTTC CASSRQQGANGEQYF
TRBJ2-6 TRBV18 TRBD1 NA TGTGCCAGCTCACCTAGGACAGGAGTCTCTGGGGCCAACGTCCTGACTTTC CASSPRTGVSGANVLTF
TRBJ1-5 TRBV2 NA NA TGTGCCAGCAGTGAAGGGGGTCCCAATCAGCCCCAGCATTTT CASSEGGPNQPQHF
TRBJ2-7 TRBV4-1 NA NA TGCGCCAGCAGCCAACCAGGAGTCTCCTACGAGCAGTACTTC CASSQPGVSYEQYF
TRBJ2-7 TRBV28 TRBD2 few TGTGCCAGCAGATTTAGCGGGAGTAGAGACGAGCAGTACTTC CASRFSGSRDEQYF